Listed here are 6 T cell receptor beta chains from one sample, sequenced in a study of OX40 agonist ivuxolimab in advanced cancers. The protocol was immunoSEQ multiplex PCR, while the TCRdb copy is restricted to in-frame clones and leaves out a portion. The sample lists roughly 63,000 clones; 75% to 90% were seen once. The sequenced sample was CD4+ or CD8+ T cells sorted from blood, obtained in a trial of the OX40 agonist ivuxolimab. These receptor sequences come from an adult with an advanced solid tumor such as melanoma, head and neck, liver or kidney cancer.

The CDR3 DNA is TGTGCCAGCCCATCAAGGGCCCCCGGAACGGCCGGGGAGCAGTACTTC. Its translation is CASPSRAPGTAGEQYF. V and J are TRBV19 and TRBJ2-7, with unresolved D. Germline V gives CDR1 LNHDA, CDR2 SQIVND (reference sequence). The CDR3 spans 16 residues. V dropped 9 bases and J dropped 7 bases, with 28 bases sitting between them.

This rearrangement joins TRBV4-2 to TRBJ1-2, with TRBD1 matching over 7 bases. The germline V gene has CDR1 LGHNA and CDR2 YNFKEQ. Losses at the gene ends were 0 bases for V and 2 bases for J; bases not matched to a gene: 6. The CDR3 covers 16 residues. CDR3 nucleotides: TGTGCCAGCAGCCAAGATCTTCCAGGGGGAAACTATGGCTACACCTTC. Protein: CASSQDLPGGNYGYTF.

The V and J genes are TRBV7-9 and TRBJ1-2, with D possibly TRBD1 on 6 matching bases. CDR3 length: 16 amino acids. Per the germline V gene, CDR1 is SEHNR and CDR2 is FQNEAQ (reference sequence). The V gene lost 2 bases and the J gene lost 6 bases, with 19 bases spanning the gap. DNA of the CDR3: TGTGCCAGCAGCTTACACAGGGTGGAGTTCCTGGATGGCTACACCTTC. It translates to CASSLHRVEFLDGYTF.

This rearrangement joins TRBV7-8 to TRBJ2-1, with 8 bases fitting TRBD2. The CDR3 runs to 16 residues. The germline CDR1 and CDR2 sequences are SGHVS and FQNEAQ. V lost 5 bases, J lost 6 bases, and 12 bases stayed unmatched. CDR3 in DNA: TGTGCCAGCAGCCCTAGGGGCGGGGGGATACCCAATGAGCAGTTCTTC. It is translated as CASSPRGGGIPNEQFF.

The rearrangement joins TRBV5-4 to TRBJ2-3; 8 bases are a match to TRBD1. CDR1 and CDR2 (germline): SGHNT, YYREEE (reference sequence). This CDR3 has 15 amino acids. V lost 1 base to trimming and J lost 5 bases; unmatched junction nucleotides: 6. The CDR3 coding sequence is TGTGCCAGCAGCTTGCTTCAGGGGGCGGGAGATACGCAGTATTTT. Encoded protein: CASSLLQGAGDTQYF.

The J gene is TRBJ1-1, the V gene TRBV11-1, with 7 bases identical to TRBD1. V dropped 5 bases and J dropped 5; count of bases not matched to a gene: 5. The germline CDR1 and CDR2 sequences are SGHAT and FQDESV (reference sequence). CDR3 length: 13 amino acids. The CDR3 nucleotides read TGTGCCAGCAGCAGACCAGGGGGTACTGAAGCTTTCTTT. Its protein product is CASSRPGGTEAFF.